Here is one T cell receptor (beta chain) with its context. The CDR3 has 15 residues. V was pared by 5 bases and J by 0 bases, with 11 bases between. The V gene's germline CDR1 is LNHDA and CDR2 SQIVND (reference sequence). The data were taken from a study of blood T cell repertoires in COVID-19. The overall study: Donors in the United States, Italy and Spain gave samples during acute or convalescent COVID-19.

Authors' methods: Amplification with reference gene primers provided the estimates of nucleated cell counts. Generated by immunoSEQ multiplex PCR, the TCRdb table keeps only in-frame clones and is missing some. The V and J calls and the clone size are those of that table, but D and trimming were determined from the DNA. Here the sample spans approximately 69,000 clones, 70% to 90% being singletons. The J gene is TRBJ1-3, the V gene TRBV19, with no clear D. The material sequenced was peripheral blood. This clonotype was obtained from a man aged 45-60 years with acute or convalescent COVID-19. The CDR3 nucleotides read TGTGCCAGTAGTGACTCGCCGGGCTCTGGAAACACCATATATTTT. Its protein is CASSDSPGSGNTIYF.